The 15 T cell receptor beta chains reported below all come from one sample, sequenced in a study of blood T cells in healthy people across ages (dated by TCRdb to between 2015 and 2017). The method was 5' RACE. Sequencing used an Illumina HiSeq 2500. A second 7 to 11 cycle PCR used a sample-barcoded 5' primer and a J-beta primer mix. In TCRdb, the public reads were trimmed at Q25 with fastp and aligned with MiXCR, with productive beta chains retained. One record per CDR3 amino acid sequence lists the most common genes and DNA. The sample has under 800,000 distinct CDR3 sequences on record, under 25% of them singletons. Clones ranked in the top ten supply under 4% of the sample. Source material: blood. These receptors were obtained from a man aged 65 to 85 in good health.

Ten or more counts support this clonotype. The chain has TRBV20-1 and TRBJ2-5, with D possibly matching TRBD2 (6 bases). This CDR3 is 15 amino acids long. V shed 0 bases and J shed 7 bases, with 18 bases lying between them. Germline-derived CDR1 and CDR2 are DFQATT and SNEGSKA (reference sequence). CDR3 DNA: TGCAGTGCTAGAGATCTCTTTGGAGGGAGTGGGACCCAGTACTTC. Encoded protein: CSARDLFGGSGTQYF.

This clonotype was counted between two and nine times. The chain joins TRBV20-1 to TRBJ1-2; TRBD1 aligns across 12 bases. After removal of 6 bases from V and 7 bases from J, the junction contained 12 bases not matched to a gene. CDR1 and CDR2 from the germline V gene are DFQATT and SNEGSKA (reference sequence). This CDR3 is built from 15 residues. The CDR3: CSADLRDRGRSGYTF. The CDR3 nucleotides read TGCAGTGCCGACCTCCGGGACAGGGGGCGGAGTGGCTACACCTTC.

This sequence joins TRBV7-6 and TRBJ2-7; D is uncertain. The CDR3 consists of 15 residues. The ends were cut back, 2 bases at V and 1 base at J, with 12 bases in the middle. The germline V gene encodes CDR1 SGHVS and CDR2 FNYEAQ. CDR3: CASSLSSYGSYEQYF. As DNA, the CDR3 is TGTGCCAGCAGCTTAAGCTCCTACGGTTCCTACGAGCAGTACTTC.

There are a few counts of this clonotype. The CDR3 bases are TGCGCCAGCAGCTTGGAAGGACAGGGGGGATGGGGCTACACCTTC. Its protein is CASSLEGQGGWGYTF. The genes are TRBV5-1 and TRBJ1-2, with 10 bases fitting TRBD1. The CDR3 covers 15 residues. V lost 0 bases, J lost 8 bases, and 7 bases stayed unmatched. Per germline, CDR1 SGHRS and CDR2 YFSETQ. Full variable domain (remainder filled in from reference TRBV5-1 and TRBJ1-2): KAGVTQTPRYLIKTRGQQVTLSCSPISGHRSVSWYQQTPGQGLQFLFEYFSETQRNKGNFPGRFSGRQFSNSRSEMNVSTLELGDSALYLCASSLEGQGGWGYTFGSGTRLTVV.

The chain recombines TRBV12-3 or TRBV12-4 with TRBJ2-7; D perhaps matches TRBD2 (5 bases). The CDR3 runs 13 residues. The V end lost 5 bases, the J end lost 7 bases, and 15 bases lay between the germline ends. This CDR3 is CASSLRTDWEQYF. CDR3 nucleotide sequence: TGTGCCAGCAGTCTTCGGACTGATTGGGAGCAGTACTTC.

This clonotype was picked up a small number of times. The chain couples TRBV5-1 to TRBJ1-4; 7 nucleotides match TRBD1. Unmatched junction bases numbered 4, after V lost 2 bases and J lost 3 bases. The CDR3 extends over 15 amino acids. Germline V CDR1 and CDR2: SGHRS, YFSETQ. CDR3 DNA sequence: TGCGCCAGCAGCTTATCGGGACAGCCTAATGAAAAACTGTTTTTT. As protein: CASSLSGQPNEKLFF.

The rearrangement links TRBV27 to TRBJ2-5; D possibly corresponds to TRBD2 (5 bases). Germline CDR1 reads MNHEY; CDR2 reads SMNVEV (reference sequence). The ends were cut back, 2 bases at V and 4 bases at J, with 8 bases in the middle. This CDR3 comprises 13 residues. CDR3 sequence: CASSLTRSETQYF. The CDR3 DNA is TGTGCCAGCAGTTTAACTAGATCAGAGACCCAGTACTTC.

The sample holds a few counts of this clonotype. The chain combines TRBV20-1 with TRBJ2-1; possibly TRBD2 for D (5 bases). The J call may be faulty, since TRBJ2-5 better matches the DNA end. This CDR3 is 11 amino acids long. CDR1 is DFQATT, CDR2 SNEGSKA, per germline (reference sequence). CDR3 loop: CSFLWEETQYF. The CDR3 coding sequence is TGCAGTTTCCTCTGGGAGGAGACCCAGTACTTC.

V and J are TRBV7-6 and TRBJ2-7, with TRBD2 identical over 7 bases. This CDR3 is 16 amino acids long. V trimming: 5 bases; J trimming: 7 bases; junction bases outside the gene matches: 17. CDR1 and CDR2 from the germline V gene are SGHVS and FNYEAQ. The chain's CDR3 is CASSQGRSTSRLEQYF. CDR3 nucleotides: TGTGCCAGCAGCCAAGGAAGGTCGACTAGCCGCCTGGAGCAGTACTTC.

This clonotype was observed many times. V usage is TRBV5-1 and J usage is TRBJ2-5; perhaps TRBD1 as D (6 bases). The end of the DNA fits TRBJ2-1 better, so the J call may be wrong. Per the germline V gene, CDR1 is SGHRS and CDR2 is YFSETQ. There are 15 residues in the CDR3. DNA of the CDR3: TGCGCCAGCAGCCGGGACACAGACTCTGGAAATGAGCAGTTCTTC. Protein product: CASSRDTDSGNEQFF.

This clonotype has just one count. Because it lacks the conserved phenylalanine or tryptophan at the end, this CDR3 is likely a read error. The chain's CDR3 is CATKSRTSEAFL. In DNA form, the CDR3 reads TGTGCCACCAAGTCGCGGACAAGTGAAGCTTTCCTT. The V gene is TRBV10-3, the J gene TRBJ1-1, with D possibly TRBD1 on 5 matching bases. V lost 10 bases to trimming and J lost 7 bases, with 16 bases between them. Germline CDR1 and CDR2: ENHRY and SYGVKD. The CDR3 runs 12 residues.

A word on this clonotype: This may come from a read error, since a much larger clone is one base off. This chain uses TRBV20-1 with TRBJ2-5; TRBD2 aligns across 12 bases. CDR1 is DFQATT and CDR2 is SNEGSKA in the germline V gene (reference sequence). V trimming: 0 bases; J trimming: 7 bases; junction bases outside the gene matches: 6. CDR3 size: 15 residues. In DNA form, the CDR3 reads TGCAGTGCTAGAGATCCCCTAGCGGGAGGGGGGACCCAGTACTTC. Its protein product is CSARDPLAGGGTQYF.

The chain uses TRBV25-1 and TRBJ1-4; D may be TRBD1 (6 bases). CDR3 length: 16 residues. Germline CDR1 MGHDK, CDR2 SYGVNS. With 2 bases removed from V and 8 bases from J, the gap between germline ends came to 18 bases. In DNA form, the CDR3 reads TGTGCCAGCAGTGAACAAGACAGGAAATCGGGGGAAAAACTGTTTTTT. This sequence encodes CASSEQDRKSGEKLFF. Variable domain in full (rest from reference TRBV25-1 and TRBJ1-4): EADIYQTPRYLVIGTGKKITLECSQTMGHDKMYWYQQDPGMELHLIHYSYGVNSTEKGDLSSESTVSRIRTEHFPLTLESARPSHTSQYLCASSEQDRKSGEKLFFGSGTQLSVL.

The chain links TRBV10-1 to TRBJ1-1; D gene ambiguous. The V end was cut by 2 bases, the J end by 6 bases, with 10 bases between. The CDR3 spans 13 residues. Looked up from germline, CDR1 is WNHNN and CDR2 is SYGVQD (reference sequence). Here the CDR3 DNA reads TGCGCCAGCAGTGAGAACTCCAACGCTGAAGCTTTCTTT. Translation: CASSENSNAEAFF.

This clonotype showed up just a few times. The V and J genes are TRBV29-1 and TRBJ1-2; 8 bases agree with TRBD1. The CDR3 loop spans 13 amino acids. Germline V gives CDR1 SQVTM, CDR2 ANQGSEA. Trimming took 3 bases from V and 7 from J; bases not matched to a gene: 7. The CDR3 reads CSVDQGAVGGYTF. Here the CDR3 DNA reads TGCAGCGTTGATCAGGGGGCGGTCGGTGGCTACACCTTC.